This TCR beta chain was recorded in a study of blood T cell repertoires in COVID-19. The table came from immunoSEQ multiplex PCR; TCRdb's copy has only in-frame clones and leaves some out. The sample records 140,000 to 150,000 clones, about 86% being singletons. This clone was found once. This CDR3 has 15 residues. Germline loops: CDR1 WNHNN, CDR2 SYGVQD (reference sequence). The V end was cut by 5 bases, the J end by 2 bases, with 16 bases between. The sequenced sample was peripheral blood. The receptor's source is a human donor in a cohort sampled during active COVID-19. This rearrangement joins TRBV10-1 to TRBJ2-7; tentatively, D is TRBD1 (7 bases). CDR3 bases: TGCGCCAGCAGTATGACAGGGAGGACCGCCTACGAGCAGTACTTC. Protein: CASSMTGRTAYEQYF.